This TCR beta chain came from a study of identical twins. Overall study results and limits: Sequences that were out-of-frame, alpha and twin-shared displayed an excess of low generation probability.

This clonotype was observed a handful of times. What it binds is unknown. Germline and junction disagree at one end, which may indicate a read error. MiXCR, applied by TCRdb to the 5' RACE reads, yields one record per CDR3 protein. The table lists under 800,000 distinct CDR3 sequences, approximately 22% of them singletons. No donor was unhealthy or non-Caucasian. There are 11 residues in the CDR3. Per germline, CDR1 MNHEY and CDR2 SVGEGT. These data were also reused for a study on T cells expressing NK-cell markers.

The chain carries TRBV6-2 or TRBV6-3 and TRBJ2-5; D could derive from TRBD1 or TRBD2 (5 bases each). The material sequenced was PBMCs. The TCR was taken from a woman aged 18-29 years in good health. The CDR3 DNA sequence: TGTGCCAGCAGCCGTCCGGGACCTACGACCTTC. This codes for CASSRPGPTTF.